The 2 T cell receptor beta chains below all came from one sample that was sequenced in a study of identical twins. One entry per CDR3 protein results from TCRdb running MiXCR on the 5' RACE reads. Of about 470,000 distinct CDR3 sequences in the sample, approximately 24% were seen once. This sample also appeared in a second study, on T cells expressing NK-cell markers.

Sequencing input: CD4+ T cells sorted from blood. These receptor sequences come from a woman between 18 and 29 years old in good health.

This rearrangement joins TRBV6-1 to TRBJ1-5, with 9 positions matching TRBD1. This CDR3 spans 15 amino acids. V dropped 6 bases and J dropped 4; count of bases not matched to a gene: 7. Germline V lookup: CDR1 MNHNS, CDR2 SASEGT. The CDR3 region is CASRNTGGGNQPQHF. The CDR3 nucleotides are TGTGCCAGCAGAAATACAGGGGGCGGTAATCAGCCCCAGCATTTT.

This clonotype was counted at least ten times. This sequence joins TRBV7-9 and TRBJ1-6, with D tentatively TRBD1 (5 bases). The CDR3 is made up of 14 amino acids. Germline V gives CDR1 SEHNR, CDR2 FQNEAQ (reference sequence). V was shortened by 3 bases and J by 5 bases, with 8 bases between the two germline ends. CDR3 sequence: CASSLIRDNSPLHF. The CDR3 nucleotides read TGTGCCAGCAGCTTGATCAGGGATAATTCACCCCTCCACTTT.